This T cell receptor (beta chain) was retrieved from a study of CD8+CD57+ T cells in acquired aplastic anemia. Study in general: The average for DNA from sorted CD4+ and CD8+ cells was 3.2 ug. Whole-study findings and limits: The study found no significant CD8+ Simpson's diversity difference between patients and controls.

With regard to this clonotype: What it binds is unknown. Germline is not matched at one junction end, which may reflect a read error.

The template used for profiling TCR beta VDJ and CDR3 was genomic DNA. A single record per CDR3 protein comes from TCRdb applying MiXCR to the reads. The sample has fewer than 300,000 distinct CDR3 sequences, roughly 82% seen once. Patients who underwent sequencing had shown CD8+CD57+ cell expansion by flow cytometry. The specimen sequenced was sorted CD4+, CD8+, or CD8+CD57+ T cells (not recorded which) from PBMCs. This receptor was taken from a human donor with aplastic anemia.

The DNA of the CDR3 is TGCGCCAGCAGCAACGGGGGACTAGCGGGAAAAAATGAGCAGTTCTTC. Translation gives CASSNGGLAGKNEQFF. The chain couples TRBV5-5 to TRBJ2-1, with 13 bases matching TRBD2. The CDR3 loop spans 16 amino acids. Germline V gene data show CDR1 as SGHKS and CDR2 as YYEKEE (reference sequence).